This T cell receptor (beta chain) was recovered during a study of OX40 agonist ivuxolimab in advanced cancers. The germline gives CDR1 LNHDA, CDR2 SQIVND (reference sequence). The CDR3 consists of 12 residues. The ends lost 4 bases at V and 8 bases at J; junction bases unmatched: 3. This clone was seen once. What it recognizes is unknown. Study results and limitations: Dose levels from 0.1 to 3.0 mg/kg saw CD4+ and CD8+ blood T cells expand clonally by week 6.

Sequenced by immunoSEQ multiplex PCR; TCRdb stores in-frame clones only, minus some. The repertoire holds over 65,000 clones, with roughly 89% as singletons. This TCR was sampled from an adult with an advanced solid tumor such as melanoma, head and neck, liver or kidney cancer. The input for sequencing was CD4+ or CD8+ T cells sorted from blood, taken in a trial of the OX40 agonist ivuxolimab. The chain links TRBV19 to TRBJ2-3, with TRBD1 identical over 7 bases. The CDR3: CASSTGQVTQYF. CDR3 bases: TGTGCCAGTAGTACAGGACAGGTTACGCAGTATTTT. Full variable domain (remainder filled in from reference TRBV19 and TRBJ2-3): DGGITQSPKYLFRKEGQNVTLSCEQNLNHDAMYWYRQDPGQGLRLIYYSQIVNDFQKGDIAEGYSVSREKKESFPLTVTSAQKNPTAFYLCASSTGQVTQYFGPGTRLTVL.